The 32 T cell receptor beta chains below were found in one sample sequenced in a study of T cells in Graves' hyperthyroidism and ophthalmopathy. TCR beta CDR3 region amplification was performed from RNA transcripts. RT-PCR in the first round (using the HTBI primer set) targeted the TCR CDR3. MiXCR, run by TCRdb on the multiplex PCR reads, gives a single entry per CDR3 protein. Of over 500,000 distinct CDR3 sequences detected, around 13% appear once; the ten largest clones hold approximately 15%. Sequencing was done on a sample of blood. These receptors came from a woman between 35 and 50 years old with Graves' hyperthyroidism.

There are many counts of this clonotype. The chain links TRBV12-3 or TRBV12-4 to TRBJ2-2; TRBD2 is a possible D gene (5 bases). This CDR3 contains 14 residues. The V and J ends lost 7 bases and 4 bases respectively, with 13 bases between them. CDR3 DNA sequence: TGTGCCAGCATTGAGACGGGAATCACCGGGGAGCTGTTTTTT. Its protein product is CASIETGITGELFF.

The table lists this clonotype with many counts. The chain joins TRBV6-1 to TRBJ1-2; D ambiguous. Germline V CDR1 and CDR2: MNHNS, SASEGT. The CDR3 has 13 residues. Trimming took 6 bases from V and 6 from J, leaving 14 bases between them. CDR3 DNA sequence: TGTGCCAGCAGCGGTGATCATCGTCATGGCTACACCTTC. Protein: CASSGDHRHGYTF.

The chain combines TRBV7-2 with TRBJ1-3; no definite D call. V was pared by 5 bases and J by 4 bases, with 9 bases between. The CDR3 is 13 residues long. Germline V lookup: CDR1 SGHTA, CDR2 FQGNSA. The CDR3 bases are TGTGCCAGCAGCCATGCTGCGGGAAACACCATATATTTT. Amino acid sequence: CASSHAAGNTIYF.

This clonotype was observed a handful of times. V and J are TRBV20-1 and TRBJ2-5, with 10 bases that match TRBD2. Germline CDR1 is DFQATT and CDR2 is SNEGSKA (reference sequence). V was clipped by 6 bases and J by 1 base; unmatched bases: 5. This CDR3 spans 14 amino acids. The CDR3 DNA follows: TGCAGTGCAAATCTAGCGGGAGCCCAAGAGACCCAGTACTTC. Its protein product is CSANLAGAQETQYF.

This clonotype was picked up many times. V gene TRBV28 combines with J gene TRBJ1-2, with a tentative D call TRBD1 (6 bases). Trimming cost V 7 bases and J 6 bases, with 24 bases left between them. The CDR3 extends over 16 amino acids. Germline V CDR1 and CDR2: MDHEN, SYDVKM. DNA for the CDR3: TGTGCCAGCACCGATGTTGGGGGGGGCGCTTCAGATGGCTACACCTTC. Amino acid sequence: CASTDVGGGASDGYTF.

The chain employs TRBV27 and TRBJ2-2; 7 bases fit TRBD1. Germline values: CDR1 MNHEY, CDR2 SMNVEV (reference sequence). Germline trimming cut 5 bases from V and 5 bases from J; bases unmatched to any gene: 17. The length of the CDR3 is 18 residues. CDR3 coding DNA: TGTGCCAGCAGTCCCGGACAGGCGACCCTATCGAGGACCGGGGAGCTGTTTTTT. Its protein product is CASSPGQATLSRTGELFF.

The V and J genes are TRBV6-2 or TRBV6-3 and TRBJ2-3; D remains unclear. Trimming pared 0 bases from V and 3 bases from J, leaving 4 bases between. The CDR3 is 13 residues long. Germline CDR1 MNHEY, CDR2 SVGEGT. CDR3 in amino acids: CASSYSGTDTQYF. Written as DNA, the CDR3 is TGTGCCAGCAGTTACTCGGGGACAGATACGCAGTATTTT.

This clonotype was counted many times. The chain carries TRBV28 and TRBJ2-1; 9 bases are shared with TRBD2. V trimming: 3 bases; J trimming: 3 bases; junction bases outside the gene matches: 6. The CDR3 is 16 residues long. Per the germline V gene, CDR1 is MDHEN and CDR2 is SYDVKM. CDR3 in amino acids: CASSLRGGRFYNEQFF. The CDR3 DNA follows: TGTGCCAGCAGTTTGCGGGGGGGGCGCTTCTACAATGAGCAGTTCTTC.

The chain has TRBV11-3 and TRBJ1-2, with 11 bases fitting TRBD1. The germline gives CDR1 SGHNT, CDR2 YENEEA. The CDR3 runs to 15 residues. Losses at the gene ends were 1 base for V and 6 bases for J; bases not matched to a gene: 4. CDR3 in DNA: TGTGCCAGCAGCTTAGCCGGGACAGGGGGAAATGGCTACACCTTC. Translating gives CASSLAGTGGNGYTF.

The chain links TRBV6-2 or TRBV6-3 to TRBJ2-7, with a tentative D call TRBD1 (6 bases). Germline V gene sequence: CDR1 MNHEY, CDR2 SVGEGT. V was shortened by 5 bases and J by 4 bases, with 15 bases between the two germline ends. The CDR3 contains 14 residues. The CDR3 nucleotides are TGTGCCAGCAGTACAAAACTTCAGGGGTACGAGCAGTACTTC. Translating it yields CASSTKLQGYEQYF.

As to this clonotype: Compared with germline, one end of the junction differs, possibly owing to a read error. The genes are TRBV11-2 and TRBJ2-7, with no clear D. Germline V gene lookup returns CDR1 SGHAT and CDR2 FQNNGV. The CDR3 is 15 amino acids. The CDR3 coding sequence is TGTGCCAGCAGCTTAGGGGCGGCAAGCTCCTACGAGCAGAACTTC. Translating gives CASSLGAASSYEQNF.

This clonotype was counted only a few times. The chain combines TRBV5-1 with TRBJ1-2; D is possibly TRBD1 (6 bases). The CDR3 contains 14 residues. The V end was cut by 4 bases, the J end by 8 bases, with 18 bases between. In germline, CDR1 is SGHRS, CDR2 YFSETQ. The CDR3 region has the DNA TGCGCCAGCAGCACCAGCGAGGGGGTCTGGGGCTACACCTTC. Translation: CASSTSEGVWGYTF. The entire variable domain, with the rest obtained from reference TRBV5-1 and TRBJ1-2, is as follows: KAGVTQTPRYLIKTRGQQVTLSCSPISGHRSVSWYQQTPGQGLQFLFEYFSETQRNKGNFPGRFSGRQFSNSRSEMNVSTLELGDSALYLCASSTSEGVWGYTFGSGTRLTVV.

This rearrangement joins TRBV10-3 to TRBJ2-2, with 9 bases fitting TRBD1. This CDR3 is built from 15 residues. V lost 5 bases to trimming and J lost 2 bases; unmatched junction nucleotides: 3. Germline-derived CDR1 and CDR2 are ENHRY and SYGVKD. The CDR3, as DNA: TGTGCCATCAGTAGGGACAGGGCAAACACCGGGGAGCTGTTTTTT. It translates to CAISRDRANTGELFF.

This chain links TRBV6-1 with TRBJ1-4, with 7 bases lining up with TRBD1. There are 14 residues in the CDR3. The V and J ends lost 5 bases and 6 bases, in that order; junction bases with no gene match: 6. Germline loops: CDR1 MNHNS, CDR2 SASEGT. The CDR3 DNA sequence: TGTGCCAGCAGTCCTAGGGGGCGCGATGAAAAACTGTTTTTT. This sequence encodes CASSPRGRDEKLFF.

The genes are TRBV24-1 and TRBJ1-1; D remains ambiguous. The V gene lost 4 bases and the J gene lost 0 bases, with 5 bases spanning the gap. Germline CDR1 KGHDR, CDR2 SFDVKD. The CDR3 has 13 residues. CDR3 DNA: TGTGCCACCAGTGACCCGGTGAACACTGAAGCTTTCTTT. Protein product: CATSDPVNTEAFF.

This clonotype came up a few times. The chain carries TRBV24-1 and TRBJ2-3, with TRBD1 matching 9 bases. V dropped 10 bases and J dropped 4; count of bases not matched to a gene: 17. CDR1 and CDR2 (germline): KGHDR, SFDVKD. CDR3 size: 17 residues. For the CDR3, the DNA is TGTGCCACGGAGGGAACACAGGGGGCGAGGGTATCAGATACGCAGTATTTT. This gives the protein CATEGTQGARVSDTQYF.

The chain carries TRBV5-1 and TRBJ1-2; TRBD1 aligns across 8 bases. Germline CDR1 and CDR2: SGHRS and YFSETQ. This CDR3 spans 12 amino acids. V shed 4 bases, J shed 9 bases, and the junction held 5 bases outside the gene matches. In nucleotides, the CDR3 is TGCGCCAGCAGCCCCGGACAGGGCCGCTACACCTTC. Amino acids: CASSPGQGRYTF.

Only a few counts were recorded for this clonotype. This sequence joins TRBV7-2 and TRBJ2-7; TRBD1 or TRBD2 may be the D gene (5 bases each). The CDR3 loop spans 13 amino acids. Germline loops: CDR1 SGHTA, CDR2 FQGNSA. The V end was cut by 5 bases, the J end by 9 bases, with 17 bases between. The CDR3 reads CASSRDLSASQYF. CDR3 in DNA: TGTGCCAGCAGCCGGGACCTCTCAGCATCGCAGTACTTC.

This clonotype was found many times. The V and J genes are TRBV28 and TRBJ2-7, with D perhaps TRBD1 (6 bases). CDR3 length: 15 residues. Germline V gives CDR1 MDHEN, CDR2 SYDVKM. Trimming pared 2 bases from V and 1 base from J, leaving 12 bases between. The DNA of the CDR3 is TGTGCCAGCAGTTTAGGGGGCACACGGTCCTACGAGCAGTACTTC. Amino acids: CASSLGGTRSYEQYF.

The DNA of the CDR3 is TGCAGTGCTAGAGACGGGAGTCAGGGCGAGCAGTACTTC. It yields the protein CSARDGSQGEQYF. The rearrangement uses TRBV20-1 and TRBJ2-7; D is perhaps TRBD2 (6 bases). The CDR3 has 13 amino acids. In germline, CDR1 is DFQATT, CDR2 SNEGSKA (reference sequence). Trimming took 0 bases from V and 6 from J, leaving 12 bases between them.

This clonotype was counted between two and nine times. The V call is TRBV10-3, the J call TRBJ2-1, with a possible D match to TRBD2 (7 bases). Germline CDR1 reads ENHRY; CDR2 reads SYGVKD. Trimming pared 10 bases from V and 9 bases from J, leaving 22 bases between. This CDR3 is built from 14 residues. CDR3 coding DNA: TGTGCCACCCAAGGGGGGGACCTGGGTACTGAGCAGTTCTTC. It specifies CATQGGDLGTEQFF.

The sample holds many counts of this clonotype. The chain carries TRBV24-1 and TRBJ2-2, with D unresolved. Germline V gene data show CDR1 as KGHDR and CDR2 as SFDVKD. Trimming stripped 4 bases from V and 7 bases from J, with 3 bases between. The length of the CDR3 is 11 residues. CDR3: CATSDVGELFF. CDR3 coding DNA: TGTGCCACCAGTGACGTCGGGGAGCTGTTTTTT.

Concerning this clonotype: One end of the junction varies from germline; a read error may be responsible. The genes are TRBV18 and TRBJ2-4; D may match TRBD1 or TRBD2 (5 bases each). The CDR3 is 14 amino acids. Germline CDR1 reads KGHSH; CDR2 reads LQKENI. CDR3 loop: CTSSPGTAKNIQYF. The CDR3 DNA follows: TGTACCAGCTCACCGGGGACAGCCAAAAACATTCAGTACTTC.

This clonotype was seen at least ten times. The chain joins TRBV24-1 to TRBJ2-7; 7 nucleotides agree with TRBD1. The CDR3 totals 13 residues. CDR1 and CDR2 from the germline V gene are KGHDR and SFDVKD. Losses at the gene ends were 4 bases for V and 4 bases for J; bases not matched to a gene: 3. The CDR3, as DNA: TGTGCCACCAGTGAAGGACAGGAATACGAGCAGTACTTC. Translated: CATSEGQEYEQYF.

As concerns this clonotype: A much larger clone lies one base from this, so it may be a read error. CDR3 DNA sequence: TGTACCAGCAGCTTAACTAGCACGAACGAGCAGTACTTC. It yields the protein CTSSLTSTNEQYF. This chain joins TRBV7-2 and TRBJ2-7, with D possibly TRBD2 on 6 matching bases. The CDR3 has 13 residues. Germline V gene sequence: CDR1 SGHTA, CDR2 FQGNSA. Trimming removed 2 bases at V and 5 bases at J, with 10 bases between.

This clonotype has at least ten counts. The rearrangement joins TRBV5-1 to TRBJ2-7, with TRBD2 matching 9 bases. V was pared by 3 bases and J by 1 base, with 8 bases of the junction left unmatched. Germline V lookup: CDR1 SGHRS, CDR2 YFSETQ. CDR3 length: 16 amino acids. DNA for the CDR3: TGCGCCAGCAGCTCCATAGCGGGAGTGGGATCCTACGAGCAGTACTTC. Its protein product is CASSSIAGVGSYEQYF. Variable domain in full (rest from reference TRBV5-1 and TRBJ2-7): KAGVTQTPRYLIKTRGQQVTLSCSPISGHRSVSWYQQTPGQGLQFLFEYFSETQRNKGNFPGRFSGRQFSNSRSEMNVSTLELGDSALYLCASSSIAGVGSYEQYFGPGTRLTVT.

There are a few counts of this clonotype. The chain uses TRBV19 and TRBJ1-5, with no clear D. Per the germline V gene, CDR1 is LNHDA and CDR2 is SQIVND (reference sequence). Trimming stripped 6 bases from V and 7 bases from J, with 13 bases between. The CDR3 runs to 13 residues. The CDR3 coding sequence is TGTGCCAGTAGCCCAGGTCCAGAACAGCCCCAGCATTTT. It yields the protein CASSPGPEQPQHF.

This clonotype was counted ten times or more. V gene TRBV18 combines with J gene TRBJ2-1; D perhaps matches TRBD2 (6 bases). Germline loops: CDR1 KGHSH, CDR2 LQKENI. Trimming took off 3 bases at V and 6 bases at J, with 15 bases between the two ends. CDR3 length: 15 residues. CDR3 sequence reads: CASSPVANSGNEQFF. The CDR3 nucleotides read TGTGCCAGCTCACCGGTTGCTAATAGCGGCAATGAGCAGTTCTTC.

Comment on this clonotype: The junction does not match germline at one end; this may be a read error. The chain recombines TRBV11-2 with TRBJ2-1; TRBD1 matches 10 bases. This CDR3 is 16 amino acids long. In germline, CDR1 is SGHAT, CDR2 FQNNGV. Written as DNA, the CDR3 is TGTGCCAGCAGAACGGGACAGGGGAGCTCCTGCAATGAGCAGCTCTTC. It yields the protein CASRTGQGSSCNEQLF.

About this clonotype: This may arise from a read error, as a much more abundant clone is one base away. CDR3 residues: CASSPNLAGGDNEQFF. CDR3 in DNA: TGCGCCAGCAGCCCCAACCTTGCGGGAGGGGACAATGAGCAGTTCTTC. This rearrangement joins TRBV5-1 to TRBJ2-1; 9 positions match TRBD2. Per germline, CDR1 SGHRS and CDR2 YFSETQ. The CDR3 loop spans 16 amino acids. The V segment lost 4 bases and the J segment 5 bases; nucleotides outside the gene matches: 10. The full variable domain, rest sourced from reference TRBV5-1 and TRBJ2-1, is KAGVTQTPRYLIKTRGQQVTLSCSPISGHRSVSWYQQTPGQGLQFLFEYFSETQRNKGNFPGRFSGRQFSNSRSEMNVSTLELGDSALYLCASSPNLAGGDNEQFFGPGTRLTVL.

For this clonotype: A much bigger clone sits one base away, suggesting this may be a read error. This chain links TRBV28 with TRBJ1-1, with 7 positions matching TRBD1. This CDR3 has 16 amino acids. V shed 6 bases, J shed 4 bases, and the junction held 14 bases outside the gene matches. Germline CDR1 reads MDHEN; CDR2 reads SYDVKM. The CDR3 DNA sequence: TGTGCCAGCAGATCCGGGACAGCTAACATGAGCACTGAAGCTTTCTTT. Translated: CASRSGTANMSTEAFF.

This clonotype was recorded many times. This sequence joins TRBV20-1 and TRBJ2-7; unclear D gene. Between the trimmed V and J ends, which lost 0 bases and 7 bases, there was a span of 19 bases. CDR1 is DFQATT, CDR2 SNEGSKA, per germline (reference sequence). The CDR3 is made up of 15 amino acids. The CDR3 bases are TGCAGTGCTAGAGACCTAAGGAAAGGGTCATGGGAGCAGTACTTC. Translation: CSARDLRKGSWEQYF.